These 24 T cell receptor beta chains share one sample of origin, sequenced in a study of shared clonotypes between healthy human individuals. The data were produced by immunoSEQ multiplex PCR, yet TCRdb's version contains in-frame clones alone and is incomplete. Here the sample spans 1,100,000 or so clones, about 84% being singletons. The sequenced material came from memory CD4+ T cells from PBMCs. Subset denoted: CD45RA-negative fraction. The source of these receptors is a young man in good health. Some clones in this sample may be carry-over from other donors' samples.

The chain carries TRBV15 and TRBJ2-2; D not resolved. V lost 7 bases and J 0 bases, leaving 9 bases between the germline ends. Germline CDR1 and CDR2: LNHNV and YYDKDF (reference sequence). CDR3 size: 14 residues. CDR3 residues: CATMRQANTGELFF. In DNA form, the CDR3 reads TGTGCCACCATGCGGCAGGCGAACACCGGGGAGCTGTTTTTT.

The chain employs TRBV5-1 and TRBJ2-1; 7 nucleotides align to TRBD1. The CDR3 consists of 15 residues. V gave up 0 bases and J gave up 3 bases; unmatched junction bases: 3. The germline CDR1 and CDR2 sequences are SGHRS and YFSETQ. CDR3: CASSLEGTDYNEQFF. For the CDR3, the DNA is TGCGCCAGCAGCTTGGAGGGGACAGACTACAATGAGCAGTTCTTC.

This chain connects TRBV29-1 to TRBJ1-5; D remains unclear. Trimming left V 4 bases short and J 0 bases short, with 10 bases between. Germline V lookup: CDR1 SQVTM, CDR2 ANQGSEA. The CDR3 is made up of 14 amino acids. CDR3 region: CSVANDVSNQPQHF. DNA of the CDR3: TGCAGCGTTGCGAATGACGTTAGCAATCAGCCCCAGCATTTT.

The rearrangement links TRBV6-1 to TRBJ2-3; weak D call: TRBD1 (5 bases). Germline CDR1 and CDR2: MNHNS and SASEGT. The length of the CDR3 is 13 residues. Between the trimmed V and J ends, which lost 2 bases and 5 bases, there was a span of 8 bases. The CDR3 DNA follows: TGTGCCAGCAGTGAAAGGGGTGGAGATACGCAGTATTTT. Residues: CASSERGGDTQYF.

The rearrangement joins TRBV2 to TRBJ1-1, with D possibly TRBD1 on 6 matching bases. Between the trimmed V and J ends, which lost 5 bases and 3 bases, there was a span of 13 bases. The germline CDR1 and CDR2 sequences are SNHLY and FYNNEI. CDR3 length: 14 amino acids. The CDR3 is CASSNTGYDTEAFF. For the CDR3, the DNA is TGTGCCAGCAGTAACACAGGGTATGACACTGAAGCTTTCTTT.

This clone turned up a few times. The chain joins TRBV19 to TRBJ1-1; 8 bases align to TRBD1. Germline V gene sequence: CDR1 LNHDA, CDR2 SQIVND (reference sequence). The V gene end was trimmed by 5 bases and the J gene end by 8 bases; junction bases not matched to a gene: 10. The CDR3 totals 14 residues. The CDR3 region has the DNA TGTGCCAGTAGTCTCTACCCCGGACAGGGAGAAGCTTTCTTT. This codes for CASSLYPGQGEAFF. Based on the CDR3 plus reference TRBV19 and TRBJ1-1, the full variable domain is DGGITQSPKYLFRKEGQNVTLSCEQNLNHDAMYWYRQDPGQGLRLIYYSQIVNDFQKGDIAEGYSVSREKKESFPLTVTSAQKNPTAFYLCASSLYPGQGEAFFGQGTRLTVV.

V is TRBV5-4 and J is TRBJ1-2; D gene ambiguous. The CDR3 is made up of 14 amino acids. V gave up 1 base and J gave up 5 bases, with 12 bases separating them. The germline CDR1 and CDR2 sequences are SGHNT and YYREEE (reference sequence). The CDR3 DNA is TGTGCCAGCAGCTTGAAGGGAACTTCTTATGGCTACACCTTC. Encoded protein: CASSLKGTSYGYTF.

This clone was observed a handful of times. The chain is built from TRBV10-1 and TRBJ2-5; 7 positions match TRBD1. After removal of 7 bases from V and 4 bases from J, the junction contained 3 bases not matched to a gene. The CDR3 totals 12 residues. Germline V CDR1 and CDR2: WNHNN, SYGVQD (reference sequence). DNA for the CDR3: TGCGCCAGCATTGGGACAGTAGAGACCCAGTACTTC. As protein: CASIGTVETQYF.

V and J are TRBV5-1 and TRBJ2-1; possibly TRBD2 for D (6 bases). V was pared by 5 bases and J by 5 bases, with 17 bases between. CDR3 length: 15 amino acids. Germline values: CDR1 SGHRS, CDR2 YFSETQ. In DNA, the CDR3 is TGCGCCAGCAGACCCACCGGGAGCGGAAACAATGAGCAGTTCTTC. Amino acids: CASRPTGSGNNEQFF.

The rearrangement uses TRBV2 and TRBJ1-1, with D unclear. The length of the CDR3 is 13 residues. Per germline, CDR1 SNHLY and CDR2 FYNNEI. V was cut by 3 bases and J by 5 bases, with 10 bases left in between. CDR3: CASSDRWGTEAFF. In nucleotides, the CDR3 is TGTGCCAGCAGTGACAGGTGGGGTACTGAAGCTTTCTTT. The full variable domain, rest sourced from reference TRBV2 and TRBJ1-1, is EPEVTQTPSHQVTQMGQEVILRCVPISNHLYFYWYRQILGQKVEFLVSFYNNEISEKSEIFDDQFSVERPDGSNFTLKIRSTKLEDSAMYFCASSDRWGTEAFFGQGTRLTVV.

The rearrangement joins TRBV7-9 to TRBJ2-1, with 7 nucleotides matching TRBD2. Trimming cost V 8 bases and J 4 bases; bases outside gene matches: 11. The CDR3 extends over 15 amino acids. Germline V lookup: CDR1 SEHNR, CDR2 FQNEAQ (reference sequence). CDR3 in amino acids: CASYGWASGYNEQFF. DNA for the CDR3: TGTGCCAGCTACGGATGGGCTAGCGGTTACAATGAGCAGTTCTTC.

This clone was counted a single time. The chain couples TRBV7-2 to TRBJ1-5; 8 bases are shared with TRBD1. The CDR3 sequence is 15 residues long. V was pared by 1 base and J by 7 bases, with 6 bases of the junction left unmatched. Germline V lookup: CDR1 SGHTA, CDR2 FQGNSA. The CDR3 bases are TGTGCCAGCAGCTTAGTCTCAGGGGGCGGGCAGCCCCAGCATTTT. Its protein product is CASSLVSGGGQPQHF. Full variable domain (outside the CDR3, taken from reference TRBV7-2 and TRBJ1-5): GAGVSQSPSNKVTEKGKDVELRCDPISGHTALYWYRQSLGQGLEFLIYFQGNSAPDKSGLPSDRFSAERTGGSVSTLTIQRTQQEDSAVYLCASSLVSGGGQPQHFGDGTRLSIL.

At least ten counts were recorded for this clone. The J gene is TRBJ2-1, the V gene TRBV7-3; D is ambiguous. Germline V gene lookup returns CDR1 SGHTA and CDR2 FQGTGA. This CDR3 region has 13 residues. Trimming shortened V by 0 bases and J by 10 bases, and 10 bases separated the two germline ends. The CDR3 DNA reads TGTGCCAGCAGCTTAACTCTCAGGACGGAGCAGTTCTTC. It translates to CASSLTLRTEQFF. The variable domain in full, with the rest retrieved from reference TRBV7-3 and TRBJ2-1, is GAGVSQTPSNKVTEKGKYVELRCDPISGHTALYWYRQSLGQGPEFLIYFQGTGAADDSGLPNDRFFAVRPEGSVSTLKIQRTERGDSAVYLCASSLTLRTEQFFGPGTRLTVL.

The chain couples TRBV5-1 to TRBJ2-1, with D unclear. CDR3 length equals 16 residues. V lost 4 bases and J 2 bases, leaving 16 bases between the germline ends. Germline-derived CDR1 and CDR2 are SGHRS and YFSETQ. The CDR3 reads CASSTRTENPYNEQFF. The CDR3 coding sequence is TGCGCCAGCAGCACCCGGACGGAAAACCCCTACAATGAGCAGTTCTTC.

A note on this clone: A much larger clone sits a single nucleotide away, making a read error possible. This chain uses TRBV5-6 with TRBJ1-4, with D unresolved. Germline assignment: CDR1 SGHDT and CDR2 YYEEEE. The length of the CDR3 is 15 residues. V lost 1 base and J lost 0, with 7 bases in between. CDR3 protein: CASSLHGATNEKLFF. The CDR3 nucleotides read TGTGCCAGCAGCTTGCATGGAGCAACTAATGAAAAACTGTTTTTT.

A few counts support this clone. This rearrangement joins TRBV7-2 to TRBJ1-1; D is perhaps TRBD1 (5 bases). Germline V CDR1 and CDR2: SGHTA, FQGNSA. The ends were cut back, 4 bases at V and 1 base at J, with 19 bases in the middle. The CDR3 has 17 residues. The CDR3 coding sequence is TGTGCCAGCAGCTCCGGGACCGCCACCGGAACGAACACTGAAGCTTTCTTT. Translating it yields CASSSGTATGTNTEAFF.

A note on this clone: A clone one base away is much larger, so this may be a read error. The sample contains more than one DNA sequence encoding this CDR3. The chain links TRBV5-1 to TRBJ2-5, with D uncertain. CDR3 length: 11 residues. Germline-derived CDR1 and CDR2 are SGHRS and YFSETQ. Trimming removed 4 bases from V and 2 bases from J, with 3 bases in between. CDR3 coding DNA: TGCGCCAGCAGCCTTCAAGAGACCCAGTACTTC. Translating it yields CASSLQETQYF.

The chain combines TRBV6-5 with TRBJ1-2, with a tentative D call TRBD1 (5 bases). Trimming cost V 6 bases and J 7 bases, with 18 bases left between them. The CDR3 is 14 amino acids. Germline lookup yields CDR1 MNHEY and CDR2 SVGAGI. The CDR3 bases are TGTGCCAGCAGACCCTCGGGGCAGTTAACTGGCTACACCTTC. It yields the protein CASRPSGQLTGYTF.

This clone has at least ten counts. Other nucleotide sequences in the sample specify the same CDR3. The V call is TRBV18, the J call TRBJ1-5; D unresolved. Germline CDR1 KGHSH, CDR2 LQKENI. The CDR3 runs to 14 residues. V was trimmed by 6 bases and J by 4 bases, leaving 13 bases between them. The CDR3 DNA follows: TGTGCCAGCTCCCCGCTCGGTCGGAATCAGCCCCAGCATTTT. This sequence encodes CASSPLGRNQPQHF.

The chain is built from TRBV28 and TRBJ1-5, with D hard to call. The CDR3 has 13 amino acids. V shed 2 bases and J shed 5 bases, with 7 bases lying between them. In germline, CDR1 is MDHEN, CDR2 SYDVKM. CDR3 coding DNA: TGTGCCAGCAGTTTAGTGAGATATCAGCCCCAGCATTTT. It translates to CASSLVRYQPQHF.

The chain recombines TRBV28 with TRBJ2-7, with 9 bases fitting TRBD1. Per germline, CDR1 MDHEN and CDR2 SYDVKM. The V and J ends lost 5 bases and 6 bases, in that order; junction bases with no gene match: 14. CDR3 size: 16 residues. As DNA, the CDR3 is TGTGCCAGCAGTCCCCTGGACAGGGGACTCCAGGGCGAGCAGTACTTC. Translation gives CASSPLDRGLQGEQYF.

This CDR3 is CASSSPGGGDYTF. The CDR3 nucleotides are TGTGCCAGCAGCTCCCCAGGGGGGGGAGACTACACCTTC. This rearrangement joins TRBV7-3 to TRBJ1-2, with 7 bases identical to TRBD1. Germline V lookup: CDR1 SGHTA, CDR2 FQGTGA. CDR3 length: 13 amino acids. Trimming removed 4 bases from V and 10 bases from J; junction bases left unmatched: 9.

V and J are TRBV7-9 and TRBJ2-2; D is unresolved. CDR3 length equals 13 residues. V shed 4 bases and J shed 3 bases, with 6 bases lying between them. The germline CDR1 and CDR2 sequences are SEHNR and FQNEAQ (reference sequence). The CDR3 bases are TGTGCCAGCAGCTACCCGTACACCGGGGAGCTGTTTTTT. As protein: CASSYPYTGELFF.

V usage is TRBV5-6 and J usage is TRBJ2-5; tentative D call: TRBD1 (5 bases). The CDR3 is 14 residues long. The V and J ends lost 4 bases and 7 bases respectively, with 17 bases between them. CDR1 is SGHDT and CDR2 is YYEEEE in the germline V gene. The CDR3 loop is CASSTRPGGATQYF. In DNA form, the CDR3 reads TGTGCCAGCAGCACACGCCCCGGTGGGGCGACCCAGTACTTC.